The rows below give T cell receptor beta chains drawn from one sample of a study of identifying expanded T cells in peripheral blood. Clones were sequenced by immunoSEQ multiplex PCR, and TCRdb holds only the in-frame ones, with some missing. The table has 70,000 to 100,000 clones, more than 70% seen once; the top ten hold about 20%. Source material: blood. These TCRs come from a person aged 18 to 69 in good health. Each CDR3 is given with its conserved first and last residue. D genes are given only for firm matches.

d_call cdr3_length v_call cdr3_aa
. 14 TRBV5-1 CASSPTSGRETQYF
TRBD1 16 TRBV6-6 CASSRDRRFSGNTIYF
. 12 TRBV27 CASGRPLDTQYF
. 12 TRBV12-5 CASGLYERQLHF
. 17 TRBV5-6 CASSLETGLEINYGYTF
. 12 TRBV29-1 CSVADRNTEAFF
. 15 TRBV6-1 CASSEPGTDGNTIYF
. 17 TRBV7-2 CASSLVWGRFGDTEAFF
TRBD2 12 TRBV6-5 CASRSGAYEQYF
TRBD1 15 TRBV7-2 CASSSRGQQFNGYTF
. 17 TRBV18 CASSPEQRTGWPYEQYF
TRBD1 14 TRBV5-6 CASSRGQGDSPLHF
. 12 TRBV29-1 CSVVLGLNEQFF
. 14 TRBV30 CAWSEGGWNTEAFF
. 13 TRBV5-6 CASSPGPEETQYF
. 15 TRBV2 CASSEYRGSYNEQFF
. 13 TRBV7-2 CASSPGMGEKLFF
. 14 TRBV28 CASSGASSYNEQFF
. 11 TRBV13 CASGQSGEQFF
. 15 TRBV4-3 CASSQDTGSSYEQYF
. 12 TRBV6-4 CASSDSHYEQFF
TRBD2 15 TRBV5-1 CASSLGGRGYNEQFF
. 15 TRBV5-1 CASSFRTSNAHTQYF
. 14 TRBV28 CASMVRGSSNEQFF
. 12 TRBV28 CASSPQGDEAFF
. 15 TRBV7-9 CASSLVGSPSYEQYF
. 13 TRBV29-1 CSVDPWGGYGYTF
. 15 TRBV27 CASSPGPTSNYGYTF
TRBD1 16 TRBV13 CASSRAGTGDGKTQYF
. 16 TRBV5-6 CASSFSRRIENSPLHF
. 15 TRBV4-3 CASSQEYDVLGGQFF
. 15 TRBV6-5 CASSYSGSHLFEQYF
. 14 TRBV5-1 CASSADYLGETQYF
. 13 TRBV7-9 CASQNTGNQPQHF
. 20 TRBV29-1 CSVDPDAPGNPGSSNQPQHF
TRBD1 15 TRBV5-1 CASRSDRGLGETQYF
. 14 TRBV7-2 CASSSGRVGEKLFF
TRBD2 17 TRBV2 CASREAGGPVVAGELFF
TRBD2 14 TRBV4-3 CASSQGGSSYEQYF
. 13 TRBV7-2 CASSLSASYEQYF
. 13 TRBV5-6 CASSLTGTYEQYF
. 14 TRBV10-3 CAISDNRDLSPAFF
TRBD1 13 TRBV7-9 CAGGRGPGDEQYF
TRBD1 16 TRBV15 CATSGPQGDPNTEAFF
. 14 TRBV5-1 CASSRDRLSYEQYF
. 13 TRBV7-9 CASSFRGNEKLFF
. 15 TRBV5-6 CASSLFYLANSPLHF
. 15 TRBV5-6 CASSFGPGSGNTIYF
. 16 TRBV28 CASRPYKIGTRYEQFF
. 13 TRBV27 CASSPYPADTQYF
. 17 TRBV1 CTSSQVGGLVSNQPQHF
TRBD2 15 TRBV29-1 CSVETTSGVFWVQYF
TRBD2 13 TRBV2 CASSGLAGDEQFF
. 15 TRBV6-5 CASSYSGGLADTQYF
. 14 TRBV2 CASSERGGGYGYTF
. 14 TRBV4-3 CASSQLSDGGELFF
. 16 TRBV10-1 CASSEKSWFARTEAFF
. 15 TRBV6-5 CASTNQGKGGYGYTF
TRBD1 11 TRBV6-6 CASRYRGQAFF